These 13 T cell receptor beta chains came from one sample sequenced in a study of cytomegalovirus exposure and HLA in healthy donors. The PCR ran on 60 Vbeta and 13 Jbeta primers. The protocol was immunoSEQ multiplex PCR, while the TCRdb copy is restricted to in-frame clones and leaves out a portion. The data contain fewer than 85,000 clones, around 72% of them singletons. Sequencing was carried out using PBMCs. All receptors come from a woman in her forties in good health and CMV-seropositive.

The rearrangement uses TRBV6-5 and TRBJ2-7; 9 nucleotides match TRBD2. The CDR3 covers 16 residues. Germline assignment: CDR1 MNHEY and CDR2 SVGAGI. Trimming removed 0 bases from V and 2 bases from J; junction bases left unmatched: 5. CDR3 amino acids: CASSYSTLAGTYEQYF. The CDR3 bases are TGTGCCAGCAGTTACTCGACGCTAGCGGGGACCTACGAGCAGTACTTC.

J is TRBJ1-3 and V is TRBV4-2; 7 nucleotides line up with TRBD1. V dropped 3 bases and J dropped 2; count of bases not matched to a gene: 10. Germline CDR1 LGHNA, CDR2 YNFKEQ. The CDR3 runs to 17 residues. The CDR3 DNA sequence: TGTGCCAGCAGCCAGACGGACAGGCGGGACACTGGAAACACCATATATTTT. Encoded protein: CASSQTDRRDTGNTIYF.

This chain joins TRBV6-1 and TRBJ1-5; D ambiguous. Germline CDR1 MNHNS, CDR2 SASEGT. V was pared by 2 bases and J by 5 bases, with 16 bases between. The CDR3 length is 16 residues. Here the CDR3 reads CASSERGRVIDQPQHF. CDR3 DNA: TGTGCCAGCAGTGAAAGAGGCCGGGTTATCGATCAGCCCCAGCATTTT.

A single count supports this clone. The chain carries TRBV25-1 and TRBJ1-2; the D gene is possibly TRBD1 (5 bases). The CDR3 is made up of 12 amino acids. Germline V CDR1 and CDR2: MGHDK, SYGVNS. V lost 5 bases, J lost 6 bases, and 10 bases lay in between. The DNA for the CDR3 is TGTGCCAGCAGTTTTGGGGCCCATGGCTACACCTTC. Its translation: CASSFGAHGYTF.

Comment on this clone: Other nucleotide sequences in the sample specify the same CDR3. The V gene is TRBV9, the J gene TRBJ1-1; D is unclear. V gave up 0 bases and J gave up 2 bases, with 5 bases separating them. CDR3 length: 13 residues. CDR1 is SGDLS and CDR2 is YYNGEE in the germline V gene. CDR3 region: CASSVAVNTEAFF. The CDR3 DNA follows: TGTGCCAGCAGCGTAGCTGTTAACACTGAAGCTTTCTTT.

The gene calls are TRBV7-3 and TRBJ2-5, with 14 positions matching TRBD2. V was pared by 5 bases and J by 5 bases, with 4 bases of the junction left unmatched. Germline V lookup: CDR1 SGHTA, CDR2 FQGTGA. This CDR3 is 15 amino acids long. Here the CDR3 reads CASSPTSGGAETQYF. CDR3 sequence (DNA): TGTGCCAGCAGCCCGACTAGCGGGGGGGCGGAGACCCAGTACTTC.

The DNA of the CDR3 is TGTGCCAGCTCACCACAGGGGTCGGGTGTCTCTACTAACTATGGCTACACCTTC. The encoded protein is CASSPQGSGVSTNYGYTF. The V and J genes are TRBV18 and TRBJ1-2, with TRBD1 as a possible D gene (5 bases). Germline CDR1 KGHSH, CDR2 LQKENI. This CDR3 spans 18 amino acids. Deletions cut 1 base from V and 0 bases from J, with 18 bases between.

This chain joins TRBV9 and TRBJ2-7, with D possibly matching TRBD2 (6 bases). The length of the CDR3 is 15 residues. Trimming shortened V by 3 bases and J by 0 bases, and 13 bases separated the two germline ends. Germline loops: CDR1 SGDLS, CDR2 YYNGEE. The CDR3 DNA sequence: TGTGCCAGCAGCGCCGGGACTGGATCCTCCTACGAGCAGTACTTC. It codes for CASSAGTGSSYEQYF.

This clone has a handful of counts. This rearrangement joins TRBV4-2 to TRBJ2-3; TRBD2 agrees at 8 bases. V lost 0 bases, J lost 5 bases, and 10 bases stayed unmatched. CDR3 length: 17 residues. Germline V gene lookup returns CDR1 LGHNA and CDR2 YNFKEQ. CDR3 loop: CASSQDGVSGDGDTQYF. CDR3 DNA: TGTGCCAGCAGCCAAGATGGGGTTAGCGGGGACGGAGATACGCAGTATTTT.

This chain uses TRBV5-1 with TRBJ1-4; 8 nucleotides align to TRBD1. CDR1 and CDR2 (germline): SGHRS, YFSETQ. V was pared by 4 bases and J by 0 bases, with 11 bases of the junction left unmatched. This CDR3 comprises 18 residues. The CDR3 loop is CASSPRQQGGATNEKLFF. DNA for the CDR3: TGCGCCAGCAGCCCCAGGCAACAGGGGGGTGCAACTAATGAAAAACTGTTTTTT.

This chain joins TRBV11-1 and TRBJ2-3, with D possibly being TRBD1 (5 bases). Trimming left V 3 bases short and J 0 bases short, with 7 bases between. Germline V gene sequence: CDR1 SGHAT, CDR2 FQDESV (reference sequence). This CDR3 contains 14 residues. The CDR3 protein is CASSLTESTDTQYF. In DNA, the CDR3 is TGTGCCAGCAGCTTGACAGAGAGCACAGATACGCAGTATTTT.

The V and J genes are TRBV11-2 and TRBJ1-1; possible D gene TRBD1, 5 bases. Trimming stripped 2 bases from V and 4 bases from J, with 23 bases between. There are 18 residues in the CDR3. CDR1 and CDR2 (germline): SGHAT, FQNNGV. In nucleotides, the CDR3 is TGTGCCAGCAGCTTATTCGGCCGGGTACATGGGGGAGGCACTGAAGCTTTCTTT. Its protein product is CASSLFGRVHGGGTEAFF.

This chain links TRBV11-1 with TRBJ2-3, with D maybe TRBD1 (6 bases). V was cut by 5 bases and J by 1 base, with 13 bases left in between. CDR1 is SGHAT and CDR2 is FQDESV in the germline V gene (reference sequence). The CDR3 has 15 residues. The CDR3 loop reads CASSLRGQGTDTQYF. The DNA for the CDR3 is TGTGCCAGCAGCCTAAGGGGACAAGGCACAGATACGCAGTATTTT.